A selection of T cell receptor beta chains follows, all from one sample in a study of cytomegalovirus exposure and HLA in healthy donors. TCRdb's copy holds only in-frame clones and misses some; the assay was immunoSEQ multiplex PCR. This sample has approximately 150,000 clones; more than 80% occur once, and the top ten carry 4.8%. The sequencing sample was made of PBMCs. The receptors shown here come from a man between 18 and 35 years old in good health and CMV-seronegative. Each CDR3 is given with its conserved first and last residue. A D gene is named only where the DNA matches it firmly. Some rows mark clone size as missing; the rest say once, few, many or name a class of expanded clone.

TGTGCCAGTAGTGCCCCCCGACAGGGTCGGGACACTGAAGCTTTCTTT	CASSAPRQGRDTEAFF	TRBV19	TRBJ1-1	NA	TRBD1
TGTGCCAGCAGCCTGGTCGGCGGGAGTTACGAGCAGTACTTC	CASSLVGGSYEQYF	TRBV5-6	TRBJ2-7	NA	TRBD2
TGTGCCAGCAGCTTACGCGGGCGGTTAGAGACCCAGTACTTC	CASSLRGRLETQYF	TRBV7-2	TRBJ2-5	NA	NA
TGTGCCAGCGGCCGGGAGGAGGTCACCTACGAGCAGTACTTC	CASGREEVTYEQYF	TRBV11-3	TRBJ2-7	NA	TRBD2
TGTGCCAGCAGTGTGCTCGACAGGAAAGCTTTCTTT	CASSVLDRKAFF	TRBV2	TRBJ1-1	NA	NA
TGTGCCAGCAGCCCTAACGCCCGGGACACCGAGCAGTACTTC	CASSPNARDTEQYF	TRBV5-4	TRBJ2-7	NA	NA
TGTGCCAGCTCGTTGGGTGGAGTGCGCGAGCAGTACTTC	CASSLGGVREQYF	TRBV18	TRBJ2-7	NA	NA
TGTGCCAGTAGTATTCGGAGTCGCTATGGCTACACCTTC	CASSIRSRYGYTF	TRBV2	TRBJ1-2	NA	NA
TGTGCCAGCAGCCCCCGTGGAGATTACGAGCAGTACTTC	CASSPRGDYEQYF	TRBV7-6	TRBJ2-7	NA	NA
TGTGCCAGCACCCTAGAATGGGGAGGGCGTGATACGCAGTATTTT	CASTLEWGGRDTQYF	TRBV6-5	TRBJ2-3	NA	TRBD2
TGTGCCAGCTCACCAGTCACTCTCCCGTATCAGGATGGCTACACCTTC	CASSPVTLPYQDGYTF	TRBV18	TRBJ1-2	NA	NA
TGTGCCAGCAGCTTCCGGACTAGCGGGAGGTACGAGCAGTACTTC	CASSFRTSGRYEQYF	TRBV13	TRBJ2-7	NA	TRBD2
TGTGCCAGTTGTCTCCGGGAGAATCCGGGGGAGCTGTTTTTT	CASCLRENPGELFF	TRBV19	TRBJ2-2	NA	NA
TGCGCCAGCAGCCTATCATGGATAGCGGAGGCCGAGCAGTACTTC	CASSLSWIAEAEQYF	TRBV4-1	TRBJ2-7	few	NA
TGTGCCAGTAGTATAGGTTCGGGAGGCCTCTACGAGCAGTACTTC	CASSIGSGGLYEQYF	TRBV19	TRBJ2-7	NA	TRBD2
TGTGCAAGTCGCTTAGTTACTCGGGGGGGCACTGAAGCTTTCTTT	CASRLVTRGGTEAFF	TRBV12-2	TRBJ1-1	NA	NA
TGTGCCATCGGAGGGACAGCGAACACCGGGGAGCTGTTTTTT	CAIGGTANTGELFF	TRBV10-3	TRBJ2-2	NA	NA
TGTTCCAGCAGTTTCCTTGGGGGGGGCATAAATGAAAAACTGTTTTTT	CSSSFLGGGINEKLFF	TRBV7-9	TRBJ1-4	NA	NA
TGTGCCAGCACGCGTCTCGTCGGCAATCAGCCCCAGCATTTT	CASTRLVGNQPQHF	TRBV6-1	TRBJ1-5	NA	NA
TGTGCCAGCAACGCGGGCGGCAATCAGCCCCAGCATTTT	CASNAGGNQPQHF	TRBV27	TRBJ1-5	NA	NA
TGCGCCAGCAGCCTACAAGCGGGGGGGCTCTTGAATGAGCAGTTCTTC	CASSLQAGGLLNEQFF	TRBV5-1	TRBJ2-1	NA	TRBD2
TGTGCCAGCAGTGTAGGGACAGCCTCTGGAAACACCATATATTTT	CASSVGTASGNTIYF	TRBV2	TRBJ1-3	few	TRBD1
TGCGCCAGCAGCCCAGACAGTATTTCTGTAGTGTGGAACACCTTC	CASSPDSISVVWNTF	TRBV5-1	TRBJ1-2	NA	NA
TGTGCCTGGAGCGCCAGTAGCGGGCTGGGGTTGAATGAGCAGTTCTTC	CAWSASSGLGLNEQFF	TRBV30	TRBJ2-1	once	TRBD2
TGCGCCAGCAGCATTGCCGGGACTAGCGGGGCAGATACGCAGTATTTT	CASSIAGTSGADTQYF	TRBV5-1	TRBJ2-3	NA	TRBD2
TGTGCCAGCAGCGTAGGTGGACTACCAGCCTACGAGCAGTACTTC	CASSVGGLPAYEQYF	TRBV9	TRBJ2-7	NA	NA
TGTGCCAGCAGCTTAGCGGGCGGGAGCTCCTACGAGCAGTACTTC	CASSLAGGSSYEQYF	TRBV7-3	TRBJ2-7	NA	TRBD2
TGTGCCAGCAGCTTAGCGTCAGATATGAACACTGAAGCTTTCTTT	CASSLASDMNTEAFF	TRBV7-2	TRBJ1-1	NA	NA
TGTGCCAGCAGCCCCCGAGGGGGGGATGGGCAGTACTTC	CASSPRGGDGQYF	TRBV7-2	TRBJ2-7	once	NA
TGTGCTAGCACGCAGGGCGGCGGGGAGCTGTTTTTT	CASTQGGGELFF	TRBV7-7	TRBJ2-2	NA	NA
TGTGCCAGCAGCCCTACTCCATACTCACCCCTCCACTTT	CASSPTPYSPLHF	TRBV6-5	TRBJ1-6	NA	NA
TGCGCCAGCAGGGATTACCAGGGCGGAGAAAAACTGTTTTTT	CASRDYQGGEKLFF	TRBV10-2	TRBJ1-4	few	NA
TGTGCCGTACACAGGGATTCGGTGAACACTGAAGCTTTCTTT	CAVHRDSVNTEAFF	TRBV27	TRBJ1-1	NA	NA
TGTGCCAGCAGAACGGCCCCGGGGCAGGGGGTTCAGCCCCAGCATTTT	CASRTAPGQGVQPQHF	TRBV2	TRBJ1-5	NA	TRBD1
TGTGCCAGCAATCTCGTCGGAGGCACAGATACGCAGTATTTT	CASNLVGGTDTQYF	TRBV27	TRBJ2-3	NA	NA
TGTGCCAGCAGTAACCTAACAGGGGGTGGCACCGGGGAGCTGTTTTTT	CASSNLTGGGTGELFF	TRBV27	TRBJ2-2	NA	TRBD1
TGTGCCAGCAGGGCGGGGGGTGAGCAGTTCTTC	CASRAGGEQFF	TRBV7-9	TRBJ2-1	NA	TRBD2
TGCGCCAGCAGCTTGGTTCTGGGGACTAGCGGGAACTACAATGAGCAGTTCTTC	CASSLVLGTSGNYNEQFF	TRBV5-1	TRBJ2-1	once	TRBD2
TGTGCCAGCAGTAGGGAGCCAGATACGCAGTATTTT	CASSREPDTQYF	TRBV28	TRBJ2-3	once	NA
TGCGCCAGCAGCACGCAGACTAGCGGGAGCTCCTACAATGAGCAGTTCTTC	CASSTQTSGSSYNEQFF	TRBV5-1	TRBJ2-1	NA	TRBD2
TGTGCCAGCAGTCCGCAGGGGGCTCGCACCTTC	CASSPQGARTF	TRBV2	TRBJ1-2	NA	TRBD1
TGTGCCAGCAGTTACCGTGACAGGGGATACAATGAGCAGTTCTTC	CASSYRDRGYNEQFF	TRBV6-5	TRBJ2-1	NA	TRBD1
TGTGCCAGCAGTGAAGTTGAGGGTGAGCAGTTCTTC	CASSEVEGEQFF	TRBV6-1	TRBJ2-1	NA	NA
TGTGCCATCAGTGAGTCTAGCGGGTTCTCCTACGAGCAGTACTTC	CAISESSGFSYEQYF	TRBV10-3	TRBJ2-7	once	TRBD2
TGTGCCAGCAGCTTACAGGGGGCTGGAAACACCATATATTTT	CASSLQGAGNTIYF	TRBV7-6	TRBJ1-3	once	TRBD1
TGTGCCAGCAGCTTAGACCAGACAGGGTGGAATTCACCCCTCCACTTT	CASSLDQTGWNSPLHF	TRBV11-2	TRBJ1-6	NA	TRBD1
TGTGCCAGCAGCAACACAGGGGGTCAAGATACGCAGTATTTT	CASSNTGGQDTQYF	TRBV7-2	TRBJ2-3	NA	TRBD1
TGTGCCAGCAGTCCCTGGGAAGAGCGGGCCTACGAGCAGTACTTC	CASSPWEERAYEQYF	TRBV14	TRBJ2-7	NA	NA
TGTGCCAGCAGTTACCGAGCGGCCAACACCGGGGAGCTGTTTTTT	CASSYRAANTGELFF	TRBV6-5	TRBJ2-2	NA	NA
TGTGCCAGTAGTCCCAGAGGGACTGTCGCTGAAGCTTTCTTT	CASSPRGTVAEAFF	TRBV19	TRBJ1-1	once	NA
TGTGCCAGCAGCGCGGGACTTTTCACCGGGGAGCTGTTTTTT	CASSAGLFTGELFF	TRBV7-3	TRBJ2-2	NA	NA